This T cell receptor (beta chain) was captured in a study of blood T cell repertoires in COVID-19. As for the study in general: From the United States, Italy and Spain came samples of acute and convalescent COVID-19.

The study drew participants aged about 18 to 95 years from roughly 25 US areas. Cohort 3 donors were reported recovered after two negative PCRs, clearance, or symptom resolution. The ends lost 4 bases at V and 1 base at J; junction bases unmatched: 4. The CDR3 contains 14 residues. Germline V gives CDR1 LGHDT, CDR2 YNNKEL (reference sequence). Original methodology: Amplification of reference gene primers provided the estimated nucleated cell counts. TCRdb's table, derived via immunoSEQ multiplex PCR, lists solely in-frame clones and lacks some. From that table come the V and J calls and clone size; the DNA was used to work out D and trimming. The repertoire includes 200,000 to 250,000 clones, 88% of them detected once, and 2.6% sits in the top ten.

This sequence was found in a woman aged 25 to 39 who had recovered from COVID-19. This rearrangement joins TRBV3-1 (or the pseudogene TRBV3-2) to TRBJ2-7; TRBD1 agrees at 7 bases. The source material was PBMCs or T cells enriched from blood (not recorded which). The CDR3 sequence is CASSPGTESYEQYF. The CDR3, as DNA: TGTGCCAGCAGCCCCGGGACAGAGTCCTACGAGCAGTACTTC.